The 32 T cell receptor beta chains presented below share a single source sample, sequenced in a study of T cells in Graves' hyperthyroidism and ophthalmopathy. The CDR3 regions of TCR beta were amplified from RNA transcripts. RT-PCR in the first round (using the HTBI primer set) targeted the TCR CDR3. TCRdb re-called the multiplex PCR reads through MiXCR, storing one row per CDR3 protein. Counted here are 450,000 to 650,000 distinct CDR3 sequences, more than 20% occurring once; the ten biggest clones make up more than 25%. Sequencing was carried out using blood. The receptors shown here come from a man aged 18 to 29 with Graves' hyperthyroidism.

This clonotype has ten or more counts. The V and J genes are TRBV28 and TRBJ1-5; weak D call: TRBD1 (6 bases). The CDR3 totals 14 residues. Germline CDR1 is MDHEN and CDR2 is SYDVKM. V shed 4 bases and J shed 8 bases, with 15 bases lying between them. This chain's CDR3 is CASSWGGRAEPQHF. The CDR3 DNA is TGTGCCAGCAGTTGGGGGGGCCGTGCTGAGCCCCAGCATTTT.

This clonotype showed up many times. The V gene is TRBV28, the J gene TRBJ1-5; D is undetermined. The CDR3 runs 13 residues. Trimming removed 2 bases from V and 8 bases from J, with 10 bases in between. Germline V gene sequence: CDR1 MDHEN, CDR2 SYDVKM. CDR3 sequence reads: CASSLGREKPQHF. The CDR3 DNA is TGTGCCAGCAGTTTAGGTCGAGAGAAGCCCCAGCATTTT.

This clonotype was picked up many times. The V gene is TRBV19, the J gene TRBJ1-5; perhaps TRBD1 as D (5 bases). This CDR3 is built from 18 residues. Germline lookup yields CDR1 LNHDA and CDR2 SQIVND (reference sequence). V was trimmed by 5 bases and J by 4 bases, leaving 24 bases between them. The CDR3 bases are TGTGCCAGTAGTTTGAGGCCCGGGGCCTCGGTGCCTAATCAGCCCCAGCATTTT. Protein product: CASSLRPGASVPNQPQHF.

The chain has TRBV4-2 and TRBJ1-1, with D uncertain. Per the germline V gene, CDR1 is LGHNA and CDR2 is YNFKEQ. V lost 0 bases, J lost 1 base, and 6 bases lay in between. The CDR3 length is 14 residues. In DNA form, the CDR3 reads TGTGCCAGCAGCCAAGATCGACGGAACACTGAAGCTTTCTTT. Translation: CASSQDRRNTEAFF.

This clonotype was picked up a small number of times. This chain connects TRBV18 to TRBJ1-1; TRBD1 is a possible D gene (5 bases). This CDR3 has 11 amino acids. Germline-derived CDR1 and CDR2 are KGHSH and LQKENI. V was shortened by 5 bases and J by 10 bases, with 11 bases between the two germline ends. The CDR3 region has the DNA TGTGCCAGCTCAAAGAGGGACTTAGCTTTCTTT. This codes for CASSKRDLAFF. Together with reference TRBV18 and TRBJ1-1, the CDR3 gives the full variable domain: NAGVMQNPRHLVRRRGQEARLRCSPMKGHSHVYWYRQLPEEGLKFMVYLQKENIIDESGMPKERFSAEFPKEGPSILRIQQVVRGDSAAYFCASSKRDLAFFGQGTRLTVV.

This clonotype was counted many times. The V and J genes are TRBV6-1 and TRBJ1-1; D may be TRBD1 (5 bases). V was shortened by 2 bases and J by 7 bases, with 11 bases between the two germline ends. From germline, CDR1 is MNHNS and CDR2 SASEGT. The CDR3 consists of 13 residues. The CDR3 sequence: CASSEWAGVEAFF. The DNA of the CDR3 is TGTGCCAGCAGTGAATGGGCGGGGGTTGAAGCTTTCTTT.

This clonotype was seen repeatedly, ten times or more. The chain combines TRBV19 with TRBJ2-7; 8 bases map to TRBD2. The CDR3 length is 15 residues. After removal of 5 bases from V and 2 bases from J, the junction contained 8 bases not matched to a gene. Germline V lookup: CDR1 LNHDA, CDR2 SQIVND (reference sequence). The CDR3 region is CASSAGTSGAYEQYF. In nucleotides, the CDR3 is TGTGCCAGTAGTGCCGGGACTAGTGGTGCCTACGAGCAGTACTTC.

The genes are TRBV20-1 and TRBJ1-2; D gene unclear. The CDR3 is 13 residues long. The V gene's germline CDR1 is DFQATT and CDR2 SNEGSKA (reference sequence). V was clipped by 3 bases and J by 4 bases, with 12 bases between them. CDR3 sequence reads: CSASLTDLYGYTF. Here the CDR3 DNA reads TGCAGTGCTAGCTTGACGGACCTCTATGGCTACACCTTC.

The table lists this clonotype with many counts. The chain employs TRBV12-3 or TRBV12-4 and TRBJ2-7; tentative D call: TRBD1 (6 bases). V was pared by 5 bases and J by 2 bases, with 10 bases between. The length of the CDR3 is 13 residues. CDR3 sequence: CASSPRGTYEQYF. The DNA of the CDR3 is TGTGCCAGCAGTCCCAGGGGAACCTACGAGCAGTACTTC.

Ten or more counts support this clonotype. The V call is TRBV15, the J call TRBJ2-7; D remains ambiguous. The CDR3 is 15 amino acids. The ends were cut back, 5 bases at V and 3 bases at J, with 17 bases in the middle. In germline, CDR1 is LNHNV, CDR2 YYDKDF (reference sequence). The CDR3 DNA follows: TGTGCCACCAGCCCCAGGAAGGGTTCCTACTACGAGCAGTACTTC. Translated, it gives CATSPRKGSYYEQYF.

This sequence joins TRBV6-2 or TRBV6-3 and TRBJ2-5; 8 nucleotides agree with TRBD1. The V gene end was trimmed by 5 bases and the J gene end by 5 bases; junction bases not matched to a gene: 10. Germline CDR1 is MNHEY and CDR2 is SVGEGT. This CDR3 is built from 15 residues. CDR3 sequence: CASSGPQGAQETQYF. CDR3 bases: TGTGCCAGCAGTGGACCGCAGGGGGCACAGGAGACCCAGTACTTC.

In its sample, this clonotype was seen many times. The chain employs TRBV28 and TRBJ1-6; D unresolved. Trimming cost V 11 bases and J 3 bases, with 8 bases left between them. Germline CDR1 MDHEN, CDR2 SYDVKM. This CDR3 is 12 amino acids long. Here the CDR3 DNA reads TGTGCCGGAGCCTTCTATAATTCACCCCTCCACTTT. As protein: CAGAFYNSPLHF. Full variable domain (missing parts from reference TRBV28 and TRBJ1-6): DVKVTQSSRYLVKRTGEKVFLECVQDMDHENMFWYRQDPGLGLRLIYFSYDVKMKEKGDIPEGYSVSREKKERFSLILESASTNQTSMYLCAGAFYNSPLHFGNGTRLTVT.

This clonotype was observed at least ten times. The J gene is TRBJ2-5, the V gene TRBV19; a weak D match, TRBD2 (5 bases). The CDR3 length is 12 residues. Trimming shortened V by 9 bases and J by 1 base, and 9 bases separated the two germline ends. Germline loops: CDR1 LNHDA, CDR2 SQIVND (reference sequence). The CDR3 DNA follows: TGTGCCAGCGGGCGGGCCCAAGAGACCCAGTACTTC. It specifies CASGRAQETQYF. Variable domain in full (rest from reference TRBV19 and TRBJ2-5): DGGITQSPKYLFRKEGQNVTLSCEQNLNHDAMYWYRQDPGQGLRLIYYSQIVNDFQKGDIAEGYSVSREKKESFPLTVTSAQKNPTAFYLCASGRAQETQYFGPGTRLLVL.

CDR3 in DNA: TGTGCCAGTAGTATTCGACAGGGCCGCCAAGAGACCCAGTACTTC. This codes for CASSIRQGRQETQYF. The chain recombines TRBV19 with TRBJ2-5; 7 bases align to TRBD1. V was pared by 3 bases and J by 1 base, with 5 bases of the junction left unmatched. The CDR3 has 15 residues. Germline V gene data show CDR1 as LNHDA and CDR2 as SQIVND (reference sequence).

There are many counts of this clonotype. The chain couples TRBV6-5 to TRBJ2-5; the match to TRBD2 covers 9 bases. CDR1 and CDR2 (germline): MNHEY, SVGAGI. Trimming cost V 4 bases and J 5 bases; bases outside gene matches: 8. The CDR3 covers 15 residues. DNA of the CDR3: TGTGCCAGCAGTTTCGGACTAGCGCTGCGGGAGACCCAGTACTTC. Its translation is CASSFGLALRETQYF.

This clonotype was detected only a few times. V is TRBV19 and J is TRBJ2-2; D is unresolved. The CDR3 covers 14 residues. From germline, CDR1 is LNHDA and CDR2 SQIVND (reference sequence). V was trimmed by 2 bases and J by 7 bases, leaving 11 bases between them. The CDR3 DNA sequence: TGTGCCAGTAGTATACAGCCAGTATACGGGGAGCTGTTTTTT. It is translated as CASSIQPVYGELFF.

This clonotype was counted only a few times. The V and J genes are TRBV7-9 and TRBJ1-5; TRBD1 agrees at 11 bases. The germline gives CDR1 SEHNR, CDR2 FQNEAQ (reference sequence). This CDR3 has 15 residues. The J segment lost 7 bases and the V segment lost 4 bases, leaving 6 bases of the junction unmatched. CDR3 in DNA: TGTGCCAGCAGCTCGGACAGGGGGCTGGGACAGCCCCAGCATTTT. This translates into CASSSDRGLGQPQHF.

This clonotype was counted ten times or more. This chain uses TRBV28 with TRBJ1-1; D gene unclear. The germline V gene has CDR1 MDHEN and CDR2 SYDVKM. This CDR3 has 16 amino acids. Trimming took 4 bases from V and 0 from J, leaving 15 bases between them. This CDR3 reads CASSSADGSMNTEAFF. DNA of the CDR3: TGTGCCAGCAGTTCAGCGGACGGGTCTATGAACACTGAAGCTTTCTTT.

The J gene is TRBJ2-5, the V gene TRBV2; 7 bases are shared with TRBD2. V shed 4 bases and J 4 bases; nucleotides not matched to a gene: 3. The CDR3 extends over 13 amino acids. Germline CDR1 is SNHLY and CDR2 is FYNNEI. The CDR3 sequence: CASSVKRGETQYF. DNA for the CDR3: TGTGCCAGCAGTGTCAAGCGGGGAGAGACCCAGTACTTC.

Ten or more counts support this clonotype. The V call is TRBV9, the J call TRBJ1-3, with no clear D. Germline values: CDR1 SGDLS, CDR2 YYNGEE. There are 16 residues in the CDR3. V lost 3 bases, J lost 4 bases, and 17 bases lay in between. CDR3 protein: CASSAKTPFGGNTIYF. In DNA, the CDR3 is TGTGCCAGCAGCGCCAAGACCCCGTTTGGCGGAAACACCATATATTTT.

This chain uses TRBV20-1 with TRBJ1-1, with D possibly being TRBD1 (6 bases). V was shortened by 1 base and J by 8 bases, with 20 bases between the two germline ends. The germline V gene has CDR1 DFQATT and CDR2 SNEGSKA (reference sequence). This CDR3 is 15 amino acids long. Here the CDR3 DNA reads TGCAGTGCTAGAGTAACAGGGATGAACATAGCCGAAGCTTTCTTT. Translation gives CSARVTGMNIAEAFF.

This clonotype showed up many times. The rearrangement uses TRBV6-5 and TRBJ2-7; no clear D. Germline V gene sequence: CDR1 MNHEY, CDR2 SVGAGI. The CDR3 is 13 residues long. Trimming removed 5 bases from V and 0 bases from J, with 8 bases in between. Here the CDR3 DNA reads TGTGCCAGCAGTACCCTCCCCTCCTACGAGCAGTACTTC. Protein: CASSTLPSYEQYF.

This clonotype turned up a few times. The junction does not match germline at one end; this may be a read error. The chain combines TRBV4-1 with TRBJ2-5; 7 bases map to TRBD2. Germline lookup yields CDR1 MGHRA and CDR2 YSYEKL. There are 16 residues in the CDR3. CDR3 coding DNA: TGCGCCAGCAGCCAAGTCGGGACTACGCCACAAGAGACCAAGTACTTC. This encodes CASSQVGTTPQETKYF.

The J gene is TRBJ2-7, the V gene TRBV12-3 or TRBV12-4; D call uncertain. V was trimmed by 3 bases and J by 0 bases, leaving 15 bases between them. This CDR3 comprises 16 residues. The CDR3 region is CASSFDGRTSSYEQYF. DNA for the CDR3: TGTGCCAGCAGTTTCGACGGACGGACGAGCTCCTACGAGCAGTACTTC.

This clonotype was observed many times. This chain connects TRBV11-2 to TRBJ1-1; no clear D gene. The CDR3 contains 12 residues. Trimming took 5 bases from V and 0 from J, leaving 4 bases between them. CDR1 and CDR2 from the germline V gene are SGHAT and FQNNGV. Here the CDR3 reads CASSKLNTEAFF. Here the CDR3 DNA reads TGTGCCAGCAGCAAACTGAACACTGAAGCTTTCTTT.

The V and J genes are TRBV5-1 and TRBJ2-1, with 9 nucleotides matching TRBD2. J gave up 10 bases and V 3 bases, and 8 bases lay outside the gene matches. The CDR3 extends over 14 amino acids. Germline lookup yields CDR1 SGHRS and CDR2 YFSETQ. The CDR3 DNA reads as TGCGCCAGCAGCTGGAGGGTAGCGGGGGACGAGCAGTTCTTC. Translating it yields CASSWRVAGDEQFF.

This clonotype was observed a single time. At one of its ends the junction is not consistent with the germline gene, which may arise from a read error. The chain is built from TRBV7-8 and TRBJ1-5; D gene ambiguous. The CDR3 is 16 residues long. Germline V gives CDR1 SGHVS, CDR2 FQNEAQ. The CDR3 is CAGSLIRGVVDQPQHF. In DNA form, the CDR3 reads TGTGCCGGCAGCTTAATTCGCGGGGTCGTGGATCAGCCCCAGCATTTT.

This clonotype showed up many times. The chain recombines TRBV30 with TRBJ2-7, with a weak D call TRBD1 (6 bases). Germline lookup yields CDR1 GTSNPN and CDR2 SVGIG (reference sequence). The CDR3 sequence is 12 residues long. Trimming left V 2 bases short and J 4 bases short, with 9 bases between. CDR3 in amino acids: CAWSTGMYEQYF. DNA for the CDR3: TGTGCCTGGAGTACAGGGATGTACGAGCAGTACTTC.

In this sample, this clonotype turned up many times. The chain carries TRBV2 and TRBJ1-5; D is unclear. V lost 7 bases and J lost 7, with 17 bases in between. Germline values: CDR1 SNHLY, CDR2 FYNNEI. The CDR3 sequence is 14 residues long. Written as DNA, the CDR3 is TGTGCCAGCACACTGGGGAGGGAAGGCCAGCCCCAGCATTTT. It yields the protein CASTLGREGQPQHF.

This clonotype was seen ten or more times. The chain is built from TRBV2 and TRBJ2-7, with a possible D match to TRBD2 (5 bases). V was pared by 4 bases and J by 0 bases, with 10 bases between. The germline V gene has CDR1 SNHLY and CDR2 FYNNEI. This CDR3 contains 14 residues. The CDR3 here is CASSVISVSYEQYF. CDR3 nucleotides: TGTGCCAGCAGTGTGATTAGCGTCTCCTACGAGCAGTACTTC.

This rearrangement joins TRBV19 to TRBJ1-5; D is possibly TRBD1 (5 bases). CDR3 size: 15 residues. V gave up 8 bases and J gave up 4 bases, with 18 bases separating them. From germline, CDR1 is LNHDA and CDR2 SQIVND (reference sequence). CDR3 amino acids: CASDPQGVGNQPQHF. The CDR3 DNA reads TGTGCCAGTGATCCCCAGGGAGTGGGAAATCAGCCCCAGCATTTT.

The chain couples TRBV7-8 to TRBJ2-2; 8 nucleotides agree with TRBD1. V gave up 3 bases and J gave up 3 bases; unmatched junction bases: 6. CDR3 size: 16 residues. The germline gives CDR1 SGHVS, CDR2 FQNEAQ. As DNA, the CDR3 is TGTGCCAGCAGCTTCACAGGGGGGCTTTACACCGGGGAGCTGTTTTTT. It translates to CASSFTGGLYTGELFF.